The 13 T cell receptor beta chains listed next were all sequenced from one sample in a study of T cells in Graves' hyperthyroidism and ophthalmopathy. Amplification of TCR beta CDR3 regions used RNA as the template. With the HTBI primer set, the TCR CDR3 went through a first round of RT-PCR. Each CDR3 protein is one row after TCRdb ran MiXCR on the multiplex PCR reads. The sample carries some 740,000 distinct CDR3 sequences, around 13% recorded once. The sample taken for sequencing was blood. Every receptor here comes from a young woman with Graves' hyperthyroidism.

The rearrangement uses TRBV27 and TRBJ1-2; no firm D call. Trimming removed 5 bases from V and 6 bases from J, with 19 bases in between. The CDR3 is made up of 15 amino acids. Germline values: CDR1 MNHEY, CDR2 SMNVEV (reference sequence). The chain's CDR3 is CASSPRWGIRDGYTF. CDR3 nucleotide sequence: TGTGCCAGCAGTCCGCGATGGGGTATTAGAGATGGCTACACCTTC.

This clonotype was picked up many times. CDR3 nucleotide sequence: TGTGCCAGCAGTTCTCCGGTGAGGACAGGGGATGGCTACACCTTC. Residues: CASSSPVRTGDGYTF. The rearrangement joins TRBV6-1 to TRBJ1-2, with 9 bases fitting TRBD1. V trimming: 5 bases; J trimming: 6 bases; junction bases outside the gene matches: 10. This CDR3 has 15 amino acids. Germline CDR1 reads MNHNS; CDR2 reads SASEGT.

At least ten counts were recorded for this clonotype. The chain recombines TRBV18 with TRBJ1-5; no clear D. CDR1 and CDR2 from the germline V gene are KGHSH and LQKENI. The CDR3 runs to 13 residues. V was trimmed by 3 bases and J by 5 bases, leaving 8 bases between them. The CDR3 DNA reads TGTGCCAGCTCACCGGGAGGAGATCAGCCCCAGCATTTT. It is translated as CASSPGGDQPQHF.

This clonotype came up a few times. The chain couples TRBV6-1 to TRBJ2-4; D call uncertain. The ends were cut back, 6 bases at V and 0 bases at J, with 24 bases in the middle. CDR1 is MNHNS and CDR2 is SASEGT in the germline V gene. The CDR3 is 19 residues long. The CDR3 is CASSRTKEGLLLAKNIQYF. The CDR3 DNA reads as TGTGCCAGCAGCCGGACCAAAGAAGGCCTATTACTAGCCAAAAACATTCAGTACTTC.

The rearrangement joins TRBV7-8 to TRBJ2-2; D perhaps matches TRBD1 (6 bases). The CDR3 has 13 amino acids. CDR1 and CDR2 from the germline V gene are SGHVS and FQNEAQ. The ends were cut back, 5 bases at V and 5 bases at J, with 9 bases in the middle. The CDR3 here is CASSKDRTGELFF. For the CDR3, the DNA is TGTGCCAGCAGCAAGGACAGAACCGGGGAGCTGTTTTTT.

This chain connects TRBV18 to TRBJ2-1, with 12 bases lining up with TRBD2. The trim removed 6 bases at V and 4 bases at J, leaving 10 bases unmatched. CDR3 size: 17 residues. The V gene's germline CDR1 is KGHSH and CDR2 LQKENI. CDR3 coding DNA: TGTGCCAGCTCCCCCACCCCTACTAGCGGGGGGTACAATGAGCAGTTCTTC. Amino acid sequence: CASSPTPTSGGYNEQFF. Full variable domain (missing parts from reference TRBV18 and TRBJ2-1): NAGVMQNPRHLVRRRGQEARLRCSPMKGHSHVYWYRQLPEEGLKFMVYLQKENIIDESGMPKERFSAEFPKEGPSILRIQQVVRGDSAAYFCASSPTPTSGGYNEQFFGPGTRLTVL.

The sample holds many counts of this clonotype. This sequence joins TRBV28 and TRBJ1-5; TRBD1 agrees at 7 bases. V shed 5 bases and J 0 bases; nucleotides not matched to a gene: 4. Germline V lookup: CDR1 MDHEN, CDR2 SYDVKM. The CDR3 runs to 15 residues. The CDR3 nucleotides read TGTGCCAGCAGTACGGGACAGCGTAGCAATCAGCCCCAGCATTTT. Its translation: CASSTGQRSNQPQHF. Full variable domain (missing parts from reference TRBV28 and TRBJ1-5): DVKVTQSSRYLVKRTGEKVFLECVQDMDHENMFWYRQDPGLGLRLIYFSYDVKMKEKGDIPEGYSVSREKKERFSLILESASTNQTSMYLCASSTGQRSNQPQHFGDGTRLSIL.

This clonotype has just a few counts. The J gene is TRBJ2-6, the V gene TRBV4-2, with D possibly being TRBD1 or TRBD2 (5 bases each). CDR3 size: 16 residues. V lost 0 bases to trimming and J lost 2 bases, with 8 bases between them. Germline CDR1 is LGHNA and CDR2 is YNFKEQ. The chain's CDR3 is CASSQDGGTGANVLTF. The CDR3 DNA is TGTGCCAGCAGCCAAGATGGGGGAACTGGGGCCAACGTCCTGACTTTC.

The DNA of the CDR3 is TGTGCCAGCCAACCGAGCGGGACTAGCGGGAGTCCTTACACCGGGGAGCTGTTTTTT. Translation: CASQPSGTSGSPYTGELFF. The chain links TRBV25-1 to TRBJ2-2; 14 bases match TRBD2. The germline gives CDR1 MGHDK, CDR2 SYGVNS. There are 19 residues in the CDR3. Trimming took 8 bases from V and 3 from J; bases not matched to a gene: 14.

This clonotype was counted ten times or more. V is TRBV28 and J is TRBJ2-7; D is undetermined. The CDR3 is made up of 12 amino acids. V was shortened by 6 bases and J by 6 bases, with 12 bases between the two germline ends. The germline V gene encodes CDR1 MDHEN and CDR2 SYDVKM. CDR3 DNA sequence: TGTGCCAGCAGCTCACCCCCTCTCGAGCAGTACTTC. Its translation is CASSSPPLEQYF.

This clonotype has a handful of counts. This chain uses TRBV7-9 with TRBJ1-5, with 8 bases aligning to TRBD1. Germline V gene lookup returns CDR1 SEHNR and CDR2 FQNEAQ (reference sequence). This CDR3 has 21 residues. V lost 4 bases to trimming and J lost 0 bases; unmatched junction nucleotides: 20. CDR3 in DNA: TGTGCCAGCAGCTCCGACCCCGGGACAGGTGAAATAGTCTATAGCAATCAGCCCCAGCATTTT. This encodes CASSSDPGTGEIVYSNQPQHF.

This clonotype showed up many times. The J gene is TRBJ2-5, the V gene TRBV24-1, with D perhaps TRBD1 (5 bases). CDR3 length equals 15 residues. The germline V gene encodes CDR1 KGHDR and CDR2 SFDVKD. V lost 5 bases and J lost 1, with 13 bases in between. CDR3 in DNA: TGTGCCACCAGTGTCCTGGGTGGGGCCCAAGAGACCCAGTACTTC. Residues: CATSVLGGAQETQYF.

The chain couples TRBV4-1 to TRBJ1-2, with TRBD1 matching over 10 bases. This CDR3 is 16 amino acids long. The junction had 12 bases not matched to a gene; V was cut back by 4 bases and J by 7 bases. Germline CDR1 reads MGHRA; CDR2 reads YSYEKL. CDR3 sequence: CASSPERGDRGSGYTF. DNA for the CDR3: TGCGCCAGCAGCCCAGAACGTGGGGACAGGGGTAGTGGCTACACCTTC.